Following are 5 T cell receptor beta chains from one sample sequenced in a study of OX40 agonist ivuxolimab in advanced cancers. TCRdb's table, derived via immunoSEQ multiplex PCR, lists solely in-frame clones and lacks some. The table records around 77,000 clones, roughly 80% of them present only once. Here the sequenced sample was CD4+ or CD8+ T cells sorted from blood, taken in a trial of the OX40 agonist ivuxolimab. Receptors were obtained from an adult with an advanced solid tumor such as melanoma, head and neck, liver or kidney cancer.

The genes are TRBV29-1 and TRBJ2-3, with 8 positions matching TRBD2. Germline-derived CDR1 and CDR2 are SQVTM and ANQGSEA. This CDR3 has 14 amino acids. V gave up 6 bases and J gave up 2 bases; unmatched junction bases: 7. The CDR3 is CSVGRGGPTDTQYF. For the CDR3, the DNA is TGCAGCGTGGGCCGGGGGGGCCCCACAGATACGCAGTATTTT.

The chain uses TRBV29-1 and TRBJ1-1; D not certain. Germline CDR1 SQVTM, CDR2 ANQGSEA. The CDR3 covers 14 residues. V gave up 3 bases and J gave up 2 bases, with 13 bases separating them. CDR3 amino acids: CSVDTVRGNTEAFF. Written as DNA, the CDR3 is TGCAGCGTTGATACTGTTCGGGGAAACACTGAAGCTTTCTTT.

This clone was counted once. V gene TRBV11-2 combines with J gene TRBJ2-7; D call uncertain. The germline V gene encodes CDR1 SGHAT and CDR2 FQNNGV. Deletions cut 1 base from V and 8 bases from J, with 6 bases between. The CDR3 length is 11 residues. CDR3 sequence: CASSLGIQQYF. The CDR3 DNA follows: TGTGCCAGCAGCTTAGGAATCCAGCAGTACTTC.

The V gene is TRBV7-9, the J gene TRBJ1-5; maybe TRBD1 (6 bases). Trimming stripped 5 bases from V and 7 bases from J, with 15 bases between. The CDR3 is made up of 14 amino acids. Germline CDR1 SEHNR, CDR2 FQNEAQ (reference sequence). This chain's CDR3 is CASSPGGAWQPQHF. The CDR3 DNA reads as TGTGCCAGCAGCCCGGGGGGGGCTTGGCAGCCCCAGCATTTT.

This chain joins TRBV27 and TRBJ2-5; 8 nucleotides align to TRBD2. CDR3 size: 17 residues. The V and J ends lost 2 bases and 4 bases, in that order; junction bases with no gene match: 12. Germline CDR1 MNHEY, CDR2 SMNVEV (reference sequence). CDR3 bases: TGTGCCAGCAGTTTAGCCAGCGGGGGATGGGGGAGAGAGACCCAGTACTTC. Translating gives CASSLASGGWGRETQYF.